The 24 T cell receptor beta chains listed next were all sequenced from one sample in a study of CD8+ T cells in alopecia areata (dated by TCRdb to 2016 to 2019). Libraries were made using the immunoSEQ multiplex PCR assay. To provide template for TCR sequencing, every sample had RNA extracted and reverse transcribed into cDNA. TCRdb's version of the immuneACCESS table is confined to in-frame rearrangements and falls short of the full clone set. An unresolved V gene accounts for under half of the shortfall where checked; the remainder is of unknown origin. The sample records more than 90,000 clones, none occurring a single time. The top ten hold roughly 21% of the sample. The sequenced sample was lesional skin. Receptor source: a C3H/HeJ mouse with alopecia areata. Mice belonging to this strain carry MHC haplotype H2-k.

This clone has more than one count but fewer than ten. The translated DNA and TCRdb's protein are not identical at residue 11; the protein here was translated from the DNA. The listed genes are named as in mouse. The read ends 3 residues early relative to the CDR3; the germline J gene fills the gap. The chain employs TRBV13-3 and TRBJ1-6; 7 bases are a match to TRBD1. TRBJ1-6 is filed as an ORF, its function uncertain. Losses at the gene ends were 2 bases for V and 6 bases for J; bases not matched to a gene: 2. The CDR3 is 14 amino acids. CDR1 is NNHDY, CDR2 SYVADS, per germline. The sequenced CDR3 bases are TGTGCCAGCAGTGAAGGGGGCGTTAATTCGCCC. Translating it yields CASSEGGVNSP. The full CDR3 protein is CASSEGGVNSPLYF.

Ten or more counts support this clone. Genes and germline are mouse. The read ends 4 residues early relative to the CDR3; the germline J gene fills the gap. This CDR3 is also generated by other DNA sequences in the sample. This chain connects TRBV5 to TRBJ2-1; 7 nucleotides align to TRBD1. J gave up 3 bases and V 4 bases, and 3 bases lay outside the gene matches. The CDR3 consists of 14 residues. The germline CDR1 and CDR2 sequences are LGHNA and YNLKQL (reference sequence). The CDR3 sequence: CASSPRDSYAEQFF. CDR3 DNA, as far as it was read: TGTGCCAGCAGCCCCCGGGACAGCTATGCT.

This clone appeared many times. Gene names and germline refer to mouse. The read finishes 4 residues shy of the CDR3 end, and the germline J gene is used to complete it. This chain uses TRBV13-3 with TRBJ2-2; D may be TRBD1 (6 bases). The CDR3 totals 15 residues. V was trimmed by 5 bases and J by 0 bases, leaving 11 bases between them. Germline V CDR1 and CDR2: NNHDY, SYVADS. The CDR3 DNA, read in part, is TGTGCCAGCAGACCGGGACAAACAAACACCGGG. Its protein is CASRPGQTNTG. In full, the CDR3 is CASRPGQTNTGQLYF.

On this clone: Genes and germline are mouse. The CDR3 end is not reached by the read, which stops 4 residues before it; the germline J gene fills it in. The genes are TRBV3 and TRBJ2-1, with 11 bases lining up with TRBD1. V was pared by 2 bases and J by 2 bases, with 11 bases of the junction left unmatched. The CDR3 is 19 amino acids. Per the germline V gene, CDR1 is SNHLY and CDR2 is FYNGKV (reference sequence). CDR3 DNA, as far as it was read: TGTGCCAGCAGCTTATACTGGGACAGGGGGTTAGAGGACTATGCT. It specifies CASSLYWDRGLEDYA. The complete CDR3 sequence is CASSLYWDRGLEDYAEQFF.

This clone has more than one count but fewer than ten. Gene names denote mouse genes. Sequencing ends 4 residues short of the CDR3 end; the germline J gene provides the rest. This chain links TRBV13-3 with TRBJ2-2; 10 bases are a match to TRBD2. The CDR3 contains 17 residues. The V gene end was trimmed by 0 bases and the J gene end by 5 bases; junction bases not matched to a gene: 7. Germline lookup yields CDR1 NNHDY and CDR2 SYVADS. CDR3 sequence reads: CASSDAAGGALTGQLYF. The CDR3 DNA, read in part, is TGTGCCAGCAGTGATGCGGCTGGGGGGGCGCTGACCGGG.

This clone was seen only a few times. Mouse gene names apply. The read falls 4 residues short of the CDR3 end, and the missing part is taken from the germline J gene. V is TRBV1 and J is TRBJ2-7, with D maybe TRBD1 (6 bases). Germline assignment: CDR1 NSQYPW and CDR2 LRSPGD (reference sequence). The CDR3 spans 12 residues. CDR3 sequence: CTCSEGGDEQYF. Partial CDR3 DNA: TGCACCTGCAGTGAAGGGGGAGAT.

Concerning this clone itself: The listed genes are named as in mouse. The CDR3 end is not reached by the read, which stops 4 residues before it; the germline J gene fills it in. The chain couples TRBV13-3 to TRBJ2-2, with TRBD2 matching over 7 bases. There are 16 residues in the CDR3. Germline CDR1 and CDR2: NNHDY and SYVADS. V was pared by 1 base and J by 4 bases, with 7 bases of the junction left unmatched. The CDR3 bases that were read are TGTGCCAGCAGTGATTGGGGGGAAATGGGCACCGGG. It specifies CASSDWGEMGTG. The whole CDR3 region reads CASSDWGEMGTGQLYF.

The sample holds a few counts of this clone. The gene symbols are mouse symbols. The read falls 4 residues short of the CDR3 end, and the missing part is taken from the germline J gene. This chain links TRBV13-3 with TRBJ2-5; 9 bases match TRBD2. J lost 2 bases, V lost 2 bases, and 9 bases had no gene match. Germline V gene sequence: CDR1 NNHDY, CDR2 SYVADS. The CDR3 consists of 17 residues. The sequenced CDR3 bases are TGTGCCAGCAGTGAATTATGGGGGGGCGGGATCCAAGAC. It translates to CASSELWGGGIQD. The whole CDR3 reads CASSELWGGGIQDTQYF.

Comments on this clone: Gene names are the mouse ones. The CDR3 end falls 4 residues outside the read, so it is completed with the germline J gene. The chain combines TRBV13-3 with TRBJ2-3, with 10 bases aligning to TRBD2. Germline CDR1 NNHDY, CDR2 SYVADS. The CDR3 length is 15 residues. Incomplete CDR3 DNA: TGTGCCAGCAGTGATGACTGGGGGGGAGGAGAA. Translation gives CASSDDWGGGE. The entire CDR3 protein is CASSDDWGGGETLYF.

This clone was seen ten or more times. Mouse gene names and germline throughout. Read sequence stops 4 residues before the CDR3 end, and the germline J gene provides the missing end. The genes are TRBV13-3 and TRBJ2-1; 9 bases fit TRBD1. The CDR3 has 13 amino acids. Looked up from germline, CDR1 is NNHDY and CDR2 is SYVADS. V lost 9 bases, J lost 5 bases, and 6 bases stayed unmatched. The sequenced part of the CDR3 DNA is TGTGCCACCTGGGACAGGGAAGATGCT. Protein: CATWDREDA. The whole CDR3 protein is CATWDREDAEQFF.

This clone was counted at least ten times. Any gene name here is a mouse gene name. The read terminates 4 residues before the CDR3 end, so the remaining end is supplied by the germline J gene. The chain joins TRBV13-3 to TRBJ2-1; TRBD2 agrees at 9 bases. The CDR3 sequence is 13 residues long. Germline V CDR1 and CDR2: NNHDY, SYVADS. Here the CDR3 reads CASSEGLGPEQFF. The DNA read from the CDR3 is TGTGCCAGCAGTGAGGGACTGGGTCCT.

This clone has ten or more counts. Gene names denote mouse genes. The sequenced fragment ends 4 residues before the CDR3 boundary, so the rest is inferred from the germline J gene. The chain uses TRBV13-3 and TRBJ2-3, with D perhaps matching TRBD2 (6 bases). Trimming stripped 0 bases from V and 3 bases from J, with 14 bases between. CDR1 is NNHDY and CDR2 is SYVADS in the germline V gene. The CDR3 runs to 16 residues. The DNA read from the CDR3 is TGTGCCAGCAGTGATGCAGCGGGGGGTAGGGCAGAA. Protein sequence: CASSDAAGGRAE. The entire CDR3 reads CASSDAAGGRAETLYF.

This clone appeared a few times. Mouse gene names and germline throughout. Read data end 4 residues before the CDR3 end; the end is taken from the germline J gene. This chain uses TRBV1 with TRBJ1-2, with TRBD1 identical over 9 bases. CDR3 size: 14 residues. Per the germline V gene, CDR1 is NSQYPW and CDR2 is LRSPGD (reference sequence). V lost 4 bases and J lost 3; bases outside the gene matches: 3. The part of the CDR3 DNA that was read is TGCACCTGCAGTGGGGGGACAGGGTACTCC. It codes for CTCSGGTGYS. The CDR3 as a whole reads CTCSGGTGYSDYTF.

On this clone: Gene names refer to mouse genes. Coverage ceases 4 residues before the CDR3 finishes, and the germline J gene fills in the end. The chain uses TRBV31 and TRBJ2-7; 10 bases match TRBD2. The CDR3 sequence is 16 residues long. Germline V CDR1 and CDR2: GKSSPN, SITVG. Trimming at V came to 0 bases and at J to 0 bases, leaving 5 bases not matched to a gene. The CDR3 is CAWSLTGGGSSYEQYF. The sequenced part of the CDR3 DNA is TGTGCCTGGAGTCTCACTGGGGGGGGTAGCTCCTAT.

There are a few counts of this clone. Mouse names are used for the genes. The CDR3 end is not reached by the read, which stops 4 residues before it; the germline J gene fills it in. The chain employs TRBV1 and TRBJ2-3; 9 bases map to TRBD2. The CDR3 loop spans 15 amino acids. The germline gives CDR1 NSQYPW, CDR2 LRSPGD (reference sequence). The V gene end was trimmed by 1 base and the J gene end by 4 bases; junction bases not matched to a gene: 3. CDR3 bases read: TGCACCTGCAGTGCAGTTTGGGGGGGCTCAGAA. Translation gives CTCSAVWGGSE. The entire CDR3 protein is CTCSAVWGGSETLYF.

The sample holds a few counts of this clone. Gene names denote mouse genes. The CDR3 end falls 4 residues outside the read, so it is completed with the germline J gene. The chain couples TRBV13-2 to TRBJ1-2; D may be TRBD1 (5 bases). V lost 2 bases and J 4 bases, leaving 12 bases between the germline ends. Germline assignment: CDR1 NNHNN and CDR2 SYGAGS (reference sequence). This CDR3 spans 14 amino acids. The CDR3 reads CASGDREGSSDYTF. The DNA read from the CDR3 is TGTGCCAGCGGTGACAGGGAAGGGAGCTCC.

This clone was detected a few times. Gene and germline names: mouse. The read gets to within 4 residues of the CDR3 end, and the germline J gene fills in the rest. The V gene is TRBV1, the J gene TRBJ1-2; TRBD1 might be the D (6 bases). CDR1 NSQYPW and CDR2 LRSPGD come from the germline V gene (reference sequence). This CDR3 comprises 16 residues. The part of the CDR3 DNA that was read is TGCACCTGCAGTGCAGCCCTGACTGGGGGGGCTGGC. Its protein product is CTCSAALTGGAG. The whole CDR3 protein reads CTCSAALTGGAGDYTF.

As to this clone: Gene names and germline match the mouse. Coverage ceases 4 residues before the CDR3 finishes, and the germline J gene fills in the end. The chain is built from TRBV13-1 and TRBJ2-3; 8 bases map to TRBD1. V lost 0 bases to trimming and J lost 1 base; unmatched junction nucleotides: 4. Looked up from germline, CDR1 is NSHNY and CDR2 is SYGAGN. This CDR3 is built from 16 residues. The chain's CDR3 is CASSDVGTGGAETLYF. CDR3 bases read: TGTGCCAGCAGTGATGTAGGGACAGGAGGTGCAGAA.

On this clone itself: These gene names are mouse names. The missing CDR3 end, 4 residues past where the read stops, is filled in from the germline J gene. The rearrangement joins TRBV13-2 to TRBJ2-5; D perhaps matches TRBD2 (6 bases). Germline V lookup: CDR1 NNHNN, CDR2 SYGAGS (reference sequence). There are 16 residues in the CDR3. V was pared by 3 bases and J by 0 bases, with 14 bases between. CDR3 protein: CASGAGGGLNQDTQYF. CDR3 DNA (partial): TGTGCCAGCGGTGCGGGTGGGGGTCTTAACCAAGAC.

At least ten counts were recorded for this clone. The genes and germline here are from mouse. The read stops 4 residues short of the end of the CDR3; the missing end is completed from the germline J gene. The genes are TRBV13-3 and TRBJ2-2; D may be TRBD1 (5 bases). This CDR3 is 17 amino acids long. Germline V gene data show CDR1 as NNHDY and CDR2 as SYVADS. Trimming stripped 0 bases from V and 0 bases from J, with 12 bases between. CDR3 DNA, as far as it was read: TGTGCCAGCAGTGATGCAGATCAGGGCACAAACACCGGG. As protein: CASSDADQGTNTG. The full CDR3 sequence reads CASSDADQGTNTGQLYF.

Concerning this clone itself: Here the gene names and germline are mouse. The sequence runs out 4 residues before the end of the CDR3; the remainder is reconstructed from the germline J gene. Other DNA sequences in the same sample also yield this CDR3. The rearrangement uses TRBV31 and TRBJ2-5; TRBD2 matches 9 bases. The CDR3 has 14 residues. Germline V gene data show CDR1 as GKSSPN and CDR2 as SITVG. With V trimmed by 0 bases and J by 3 bases, 1 base remained unmatched. The CDR3 sequence: CAWSLDWGQDTQYF. The part of the CDR3 DNA that was read is TGTGCCTGGAGTCTCGACTGGGGGCAAGAC. Full variable domain (missing parts from reference TRBV31 and TRBJ2-5): AQTIHQWPVAEIKAVGSPLSLGCTIKGKSSPNLYWYWQATGGTLQQLFYSITVGQVESVVQLNLSASRPKDDQFILSTEKLLLSHSGFYLCAWSLDWGQDTQYFGPGTRLLVL.

Note on this clone: Gene names refer to mouse genes. Sequencing ends 4 residues short of the CDR3 end; the germline J gene provides the rest. The chain has TRBV1 and TRBJ2-1; D may be TRBD1 (6 bases). Looked up from germline, CDR1 is NSQYPW and CDR2 is LRSPGD (reference sequence). The CDR3 consists of 16 residues. V dropped 0 bases and J dropped 3 bases, with 12 bases sitting between them. The CDR3 sequence is CTCSADAGTSYAEQFF. CDR3 bases read: TGCACCTGCAGTGCAGATGCCGGGACAAGCTATGCT.

Concerning this clone: Germline and genes: mouse. The read stops 4 residues short of the end of the CDR3; the missing end is completed from the germline J gene. The gene calls are TRBV19 and TRBJ1-1; 7 nucleotides agree with TRBD1. This CDR3 comprises 15 residues. Germline V gene lookup returns CDR1 FNHDT and CDR2 SITEND (reference sequence). Unmatched junction bases numbered 5, after V lost 0 bases and J lost 3 bases. The CDR3 is CASSIEDREDTEVFF. CDR3 DNA (partial): TGTGCCAGCAGTATAGAAGACAGGGAGGACACA. The complete variable domain, with remaining parts taken from reference TRBV19 and TRBJ1-1, reads GGIITQTPKFLIGQEGQKLTLKCQQNFNHDTMYWYRQDSGKGLRLIYYSITENDLQKGDLSEGYDASREKKSSFSLTVTSAQKNEMAVFLCASSIEDREDTEVFFGKGTRLTVV.

This clone was detected only a few times. Genes here carry mouse names. Read data end 4 residues before the CDR3 end; the end is taken from the germline J gene. The chain employs TRBV13-3 and TRBJ1-4, with D maybe TRBD1 (6 bases). V shed 4 bases and J shed 5 bases, with 9 bases lying between them. The CDR3 is 13 residues long. Germline CDR1 is NNHDY and CDR2 is SYVADS. CDR3: CASSWDINERLFF. The sequenced part of the CDR3 DNA is TGTGCCAGCAGTTGGGACATTAACGAA.